The 22 T cell receptor beta chains presented below share a single source sample, sequenced in a study of cytotoxic CD8 clonotypes in ibrutinib-treated CLL. Profiling relied on immunoSEQ multiplex PCR, and the TCRdb table lists in-frame clones only, not all of them. The sample lists tens of thousands of clones, about three quarters occurring once. Here the sequenced sample was PBMCs, taken after 12 months of ibrutinib treatment. These receptors all come from a human donor with chronic lymphocytic leukemia.

The chain uses TRBV7-9 and TRBJ2-7; TRBD1 matches 8 bases. The CDR3 covers 14 residues. The trim removed 3 bases at V and 0 bases at J, leaving 1 base unmatched. Germline CDR1 is SEHNR and CDR2 is FQNEAQ (reference sequence). CDR3 residues: CASSLGQVSYEQYF. The CDR3 DNA is TGTGCCAGCAGCTTGGGACAGGTCTCCTACGAGCAGTACTTC.

This rearrangement joins TRBV6-1 to TRBJ2-1; 9 bases agree with TRBD2. With 5 bases clipped from V and 4 bases from J, the junction kept 3 bases outside the gene matches. The CDR3 is 14 residues long. Germline values: CDR1 MNHNS, CDR2 SASEGT. The CDR3: CASSSSGTYNEQFF. Here the CDR3 DNA reads TGTGCCAGCAGTTCTAGCGGGACGTACAATGAGCAGTTCTTC.

The CDR3 is CASSLRTGWATEAFF. DNA of the CDR3: TGTGCCAGCAGCCTCCGGACAGGGTGGGCCACTGAAGCTTTCTTT. V gene TRBV14 combines with J gene TRBJ1-1; 8 bases are a match to TRBD1. The germline V gene has CDR1 SGHDN and CDR2 FVKESK. There are 15 residues in the CDR3. The V segment lost 4 bases and the J segment 4 bases; nucleotides outside the gene matches: 8.

Only one count was recorded for this clone. The V and J genes are TRBV6-5 and TRBJ2-7; D tentatively reads TRBD1 or TRBD2 (5 bases each). CDR1 is MNHEY, CDR2 SVGAGI, per germline. V was pared by 2 bases and J by 2 bases, with 13 bases between. This CDR3 has 15 residues. The DNA for the CDR3 is TGTGCCAGCAGTTACGGGGGAGTATCACCCTACGAGCAGTACTTC. It is translated as CASSYGGVSPYEQYF.

DNA of the CDR3: TGTGCCAGCAGTCCACCAGGGAACACTGAAGCTTTCTTT. Protein: CASSPPGNTEAFF. The chain combines TRBV2 with TRBJ1-1; D is unclear. The germline CDR1 and CDR2 sequences are SNHLY and FYNNEI. V was cut by 5 bases and J by 1 base, with 8 bases left in between. This CDR3 is 13 amino acids long.

The chain combines TRBV9 with TRBJ2-1, with a tentative D call TRBD1 (6 bases). Germline V lookup: CDR1 SGDLS, CDR2 YYNGEE. V was clipped by 0 bases and J by 9 bases, with 10 bases between them. The CDR3 is made up of 13 amino acids. The CDR3 DNA sequence: TGTGCCAGCAGCGTAGAGGGGGATGCTGAGCAGTTCTTC. This translates into CASSVEGDAEQFF.

This clone appeared a single time. This chain uses TRBV11-2 with TRBJ1-2; D is perhaps TRBD1 (5 bases). V dropped 3 bases and J dropped 7 bases, with 6 bases sitting between them. Germline CDR1 and CDR2: SGHAT and FQNNGV. The CDR3 loop spans 11 amino acids. For the CDR3, the DNA is TGTGCCAGCAGCTTTAGGGGTGGCTACACCTTC. As protein: CASSFRGGYTF.

The chain uses TRBV7-2 and TRBJ1-5, with D unclear. Germline V gene sequence: CDR1 SGHTA, CDR2 FQGNSA. The length of the CDR3 is 15 residues. Trimming took 1 base from V and 0 from J, leaving 7 bases between them. CDR3 sequence reads: CASSLVGGSNQPQHF. As DNA, the CDR3 is TGTGCCAGCAGCTTAGTGGGAGGTAGCAATCAGCCCCAGCATTTT.

The chain employs TRBV9 and TRBJ2-3; D remains ambiguous. Trimming cost V 2 bases and J 4 bases, with 8 bases left between them. This CDR3 comprises 13 residues. CDR1 is SGDLS, CDR2 YYNGEE, per germline. The CDR3 nucleotides are TGTGCCAGCAGCGTCCTGGTGGCAGATACGCAGTATTTT. Its translation: CASSVLVADTQYF.

CDR3 amino acids: CASSTRKSGANVLTF. CDR3 in DNA: TGTGCCAGTAGTACGAGGAAGTCTGGGGCCAACGTCCTGACTTTC. The chain recombines TRBV19 with TRBJ2-6; D gene uncertain. Per germline, CDR1 LNHDA and CDR2 SQIVND (reference sequence). The CDR3 totals 15 residues. Trimming stripped 4 bases from V and 1 base from J, with 8 bases between.

The gene calls are TRBV28 and TRBJ2-7; TRBD1 matches at 10 bases. The CDR3 sequence is 15 residues long. The V gene end was trimmed by 7 bases and the J gene end by 0 bases; junction bases not matched to a gene: 6. CDR1 and CDR2 (germline): MDHEN, SYDVKM. DNA for the CDR3: TGTGCCAGCAATCGGGGACAGGGGATCTCCTACGAGCAGTACTTC. This translates into CASNRGQGISYEQYF.

This clone was observed a handful of times. This rearrangement joins TRBV18 to TRBJ2-3, with 10 bases identical to TRBD1. Germline lookup yields CDR1 KGHSH and CDR2 LQKENI. The ends lost 6 bases at V and 4 bases at J; junction bases unmatched: 10. This CDR3 spans 16 amino acids. CDR3 in DNA: TGTGCCAGCTCCCCTTTAGGGGGACAGGGGTCAGATACGCAGTATTTT. Its translation is CASSPLGGQGSDTQYF.

The chain couples TRBV28 to TRBJ1-3; D is unclear. The germline V gene encodes CDR1 MDHEN and CDR2 SYDVKM. The CDR3 is 15 amino acids. V lost 3 bases to trimming and J lost 2 bases, with 11 bases between them. The DNA for the CDR3 is TGTGCCAGCAGTTTGGGTGCGAGGACTGGAAACACCATATATTTT. Translated, it gives CASSLGARTGNTIYF.

This rearrangement joins TRBV5-1 to TRBJ1-4; weak D call: TRBD1 (5 bases). This CDR3 has 16 amino acids. V was cut by 4 bases and J by 5 bases, with 18 bases left in between. The germline V gene encodes CDR1 SGHRS and CDR2 YFSETQ. The CDR3 region has the DNA TGCGCCAGCAGCGTGGGACTCCGGGACGAGAATGAAAAACTGTTTTTT. It yields the protein CASSVGLRDENEKLFF.

This chain connects TRBV7-3 to TRBJ2-5, with TRBD1 identical over 7 bases. Trimming took 4 bases from V and 5 from J; bases not matched to a gene: 10. Germline-derived CDR1 and CDR2 are SGHTA and FQGTGA. The CDR3 runs 15 residues. Here the CDR3 reads CASSSQGQWEETQYF. In DNA form, the CDR3 reads TGTGCCAGCAGCTCCCAGGGACAGTGGGAGGAGACCCAGTACTTC.

V is TRBV6-5 and J is TRBJ2-6; 7 bases agree with TRBD1. The V and J ends lost 2 bases and 1 base, in that order; junction bases with no gene match: 2. The CDR3 covers 16 residues. CDR1 and CDR2 (germline): MNHEY, SVGAGI. In DNA, the CDR3 is TGTGCCAGCAGTTACGCAGGGGGTTCTGGGGCCAACGTCCTGACTTTC. Translation gives CASSYAGGSGANVLTF.

V gene TRBV7-2 combines with J gene TRBJ2-1, with D possibly being TRBD2 (5 bases). This CDR3 contains 13 residues. Germline CDR1 SGHTA, CDR2 FQGNSA. Trimming shortened V by 3 bases and J by 10 bases, and 13 bases separated the two germline ends. CDR3 region: CASSLVLVKEQFF. The DNA of the CDR3 is TGTGCCAGCAGCTTGGTACTAGTGAAGGAGCAGTTCTTC.

The CDR3 protein is CASSWDRGYNEQFF. The CDR3 nucleotides read TGTGCCAGCAGCTGGGACAGGGGTTACAATGAGCAGTTCTTC. J is TRBJ2-1 and V is TRBV5-6, with 10 positions matching TRBD1. The CDR3 totals 14 residues. Germline CDR1 SGHDT, CDR2 YYEEEE. Unmatched junction bases numbered 1, after V lost 3 bases and J lost 4 bases.

The sample holds a few counts of this clone. The CDR3 coding sequence is TGTGCCAGCAGACCTGGTGCCTTAGTTCATGACACTGAAGCTTTCTTT. Its translation is CASRPGALVHDTEAFF. V gene TRBV7-9 combines with J gene TRBJ1-1; D is unclear. Per the germline V gene, CDR1 is SEHNR and CDR2 is FQNEAQ (reference sequence). CDR3 length: 16 amino acids. With 6 bases removed from V and 3 bases from J, the gap between germline ends came to 20 bases.

The chain links TRBV29-1 to TRBJ2-1; 12 bases match TRBD2. The junction had 10 bases not matched to a gene; V was cut back by 7 bases and J by 9 bases. The CDR3 runs to 14 residues. Looked up from germline, CDR1 is SQVTM and CDR2 is ANQGSEA. CDR3 amino acids: CSGGASGRAGEQFF. In nucleotides, the CDR3 is TGCAGCGGGGGGGCTAGCGGGAGGGCCGGTGAGCAGTTCTTC.

This clone was recorded once. The chain recombines TRBV9 with TRBJ2-3, with D possibly being TRBD1 (6 bases). Germline loops: CDR1 SGDLS, CDR2 YYNGEE. This CDR3 spans 15 amino acids. Trimming left V 4 bases short and J 0 bases short, with 12 bases between. The CDR3 spells CASSTQTGSTDTQYF. The CDR3 bases are TGTGCCAGCAGCACACAGACAGGTAGCACAGATACGCAGTATTTT.

The chain recombines TRBV2 with TRBJ1-2; D remains unclear. From germline, CDR1 is SNHLY and CDR2 FYNNEI. Trimming removed 2 bases from V and 4 bases from J, with 11 bases in between. The CDR3 runs to 14 residues. CDR3 DNA: TGTGCCAGCAGTGAATACCCCCGGGCCTATGGCTACACCTTC. Translating gives CASSEYPRAYGYTF.